These 18 T cell receptor beta chains came from one sample sequenced in a study of blood T cell repertoires in COVID-19. Method: immunoSEQ multiplex PCR; TCRdb's copy keeps in-frame clones and lacks some. Counted here are fewer than 250,000 clones, 80% to 90% occurring once; the ten biggest clones make up under 4.5%. Sequenced sample: PBMCs or T cells enriched from blood (not recorded which). All receptors derive from a woman aged 25-40 years who had been exposed to COVID-19.

This clone was recorded a few times. The chain carries TRBV28 and TRBJ2-7, with 9 bases matching TRBD2. CDR3 size: 16 residues. From germline, CDR1 is MDHEN and CDR2 SYDVKM. V lost 5 bases and J lost 3; bases outside the gene matches: 11. Here the CDR3 reads CASSPSRTSVLYEQYF. The CDR3 bases are TGTGCCAGCAGTCCCTCTAGGACTAGCGTGCTCTACGAGCAGTACTTC.

V gene TRBV3-1 (or the pseudogene TRBV3-2) combines with J gene TRBJ2-7; 13 nucleotides line up with TRBD2. The CDR3 runs 17 residues. J gave up 0 bases and V 1 base, and 3 bases lay outside the gene matches. Germline V gene lookup returns CDR1 LGHDT and CDR2 YNNKEL (reference sequence). The CDR3 DNA is TGTGCCAGCAGCCAAGGAAGGACTAGCGGGAGCTCCTACGAGCAGTACTTC. The encoded protein is CASSQGRTSGSSYEQYF.

A few counts support this clone. J is TRBJ2-5 and V is TRBV2; weak D call: TRBD1 (6 bases). CDR3 length equals 14 residues. Germline CDR1 is SNHLY and CDR2 is FYNNEI. The ends were cut back, 6 bases at V and 1 base at J, with 12 bases in the middle. The CDR3 DNA follows: TGTGCCAGCAGCGTCCGGACAGTCCAAGAGACCCAGTACTTC. Translated: CASSVRTVQETQYF.

The CDR3 coding sequence is TGTGCCAGCAGGACCCCGGACTTCTACGAGCAGTACTTC. Residues: CASRTPDFYEQYF. This chain joins TRBV6-5 and TRBJ2-7, with a weak D call TRBD2 (5 bases). V lost 6 bases and J 3 bases, leaving 12 bases between the germline ends. CDR1 is MNHEY, CDR2 SVGAGI, per germline. The length of the CDR3 is 13 residues.

This rearrangement joins TRBV4-1 to TRBJ1-6; 7 nucleotides agree with TRBD1. CDR3 length equals 14 residues. The germline V gene encodes CDR1 MGHRA and CDR2 YSYEKL. With 3 bases clipped from V and 7 bases from J, the junction kept 3 bases outside the gene matches. CDR3 bases: TGCGCCAGCAGCCAGGGACAGCGGAATTCACCCCTCCACTTT. Translation gives CASSQGQRNSPLHF.

V is TRBV5-1 and J is TRBJ1-2, with D possibly matching TRBD1 (6 bases). Germline lookup yields CDR1 SGHRS and CDR2 YFSETQ. V shed 2 bases and J shed 5 bases, with 16 bases lying between them. The CDR3 runs to 15 residues. The CDR3 nucleotides are TGCGCCAGCAGCTTCCTGGACAGCTCATTTTATGGCTACACCTTC. Its protein product is CASSFLDSSFYGYTF.

V usage is TRBV29-1 and J usage is TRBJ1-2, with 9 positions matching TRBD1. J gave up 4 bases and V 5 bases, and 2 bases lay outside the gene matches. CDR1 is SQVTM, CDR2 ANQGSEA, per germline. The length of the CDR3 is 12 residues. This chain's CDR3 is CSVLDRGYGYTF. CDR3 bases: TGCAGCGTTTTGGACAGGGGCTATGGCTACACCTTC.

The rearrangement joins TRBV5-1 to TRBJ2-1; weak D call: TRBD1 (6 bases). Germline values: CDR1 SGHRS, CDR2 YFSETQ. The CDR3 covers 17 residues. With 3 bases removed from V and 7 bases from J, the gap between germline ends came to 23 bases. The CDR3 DNA follows: TGCGCCAGCAGCTCCCAGGGGTCCCTCCCGGTGGTGAATGAGCAGTTCTTC. Translation: CASSSQGSLPVVNEQFF.

The genes are TRBV4-2 and TRBJ2-5; D possibly corresponds to TRBD1 (5 bases). The CDR3 sequence is 14 residues long. Germline-derived CDR1 and CDR2 are LGHNA and YNFKEQ. Trimming left V 4 bases short and J 5 bases short, with 14 bases between. CDR3 region: CASSRVGAQETQYF. The CDR3 DNA reads as TGTGCCAGCAGCCGAGTAGGGGCGCAGGAGACCCAGTACTTC.

J is TRBJ1-5 and V is TRBV5-6; possibly TRBD1 for D (5 bases). Germline V gene data show CDR1 as SGHDT and CDR2 as YYEEEE. The CDR3 has 13 amino acids. V was pared by 3 bases and J by 4 bases, with 8 bases between. CDR3 loop: CASSWGGNQPQHF. The DNA for the CDR3 is TGTGCCAGCAGCTGGGGGGGTAATCAGCCCCAGCATTTT. The entire variable domain, with the rest obtained from reference TRBV5-6 and TRBJ1-5, is as follows: DAGVTQSPTHLIKTRGQQVTLRCSPKSGHDTVSWYQQALGQGPQFIFQYYEEEERQRGNFPDRFSGHQFPNYSSELNVNALLLGDSALYLCASSWGGNQPQHFGDGTRLSIL.

This clone was recorded only once. V gene TRBV3-1 (or the pseudogene TRBV3-2) combines with J gene TRBJ2-7, with TRBD2 matching 7 bases. The V and J ends lost 0 bases and 4 bases, in that order; junction bases with no gene match: 6. CDR3 size: 15 residues. Germline loops: CDR1 LGHDT, CDR2 YNNKEL (reference sequence). CDR3 DNA sequence: TGTGCCAGCAGCCAAGATCCCCTAGCGGTATACGAGCAGTACTTC. This sequence encodes CASSQDPLAVYEQYF.

The chain couples TRBV5-1 to TRBJ2-1, with TRBD2 identical over 12 bases. The CDR3 is 19 residues long. CDR1 and CDR2 (germline): SGHRS, YFSETQ. After removal of 0 bases from V and 0 bases from J, the junction contained 7 bases not matched to a gene. The CDR3 is CASSLDSLAGGISYNEQFF. The CDR3 nucleotides read TGCGCCAGCAGCTTGGATAGTCTAGCGGGAGGGATCTCCTACAATGAGCAGTTCTTC.

This rearrangement joins TRBV29-1 to TRBJ2-3; D is possibly TRBD2 (6 bases). Germline-derived CDR1 and CDR2 are SQVTM and ANQGSEA. The CDR3 runs 19 residues. The V gene lost 4 bases and the J gene lost 0 bases, with 26 bases spanning the gap. CDR3: CSVGSSWAPGRSSTDTQYF. CDR3 nucleotides: TGCAGCGTTGGGTCGTCTTGGGCCCCCGGGAGATCGAGCACAGATACGCAGTATTTT.

This clone was recorded once. This sequence joins TRBV6-5 and TRBJ1-1; 7 bases agree with TRBD1. After removal of 6 bases from V and 8 bases from J, the junction contained 6 bases not matched to a gene. Looked up from germline, CDR1 is MNHEY and CDR2 is SVGAGI. This CDR3 comprises 12 residues. The CDR3, as DNA: TGTGCCAGCAGGTATACAGGGGCAGAAGCTTTCTTT. Translating it yields CASRYTGAEAFF.

In its sample, this clone was seen a few times. J is TRBJ2-5 and V is TRBV5-1; D is perhaps TRBD2 (5 bases). The germline V and J ends were trimmed by 4 bases and 8 bases, with 9 bases remaining between them. Per the germline V gene, CDR1 is SGHRS and CDR2 is YFSETQ. CDR3 length: 11 amino acids. CDR3 amino acids: CASSQLGTQYF. The CDR3 DNA sequence: TGCGCCAGCAGCCAACTAGGTACCCAGTACTTC.

This chain uses TRBV28 with TRBJ2-1; D unclear. The V and J ends lost 1 base and 3 bases respectively, with 7 bases between them. There are 14 residues in the CDR3. The germline CDR1 and CDR2 sequences are MDHEN and SYDVKM. CDR3 residues: CASSLLNSYNEQFF. The CDR3 DNA reads as TGTGCCAGCAGTTTATTAAACAGCTACAATGAGCAGTTCTTC.

The chain couples TRBV19 to TRBJ1-1; TRBD1 might be the D (6 bases). CDR1 is LNHDA and CDR2 is SQIVND in the germline V gene (reference sequence). This CDR3 is 17 amino acids long. With 3 bases removed from V and 3 bases from J, the gap between germline ends came to 20 bases. CDR3 DNA: TGTGCCAGTAGTATCTCTCTGGGGTCAGGGGCGTACACTGAAGCTTTCTTT. It yields the protein CASSISLGSGAYTEAFF.

V gene TRBV18 combines with J gene TRBJ1-6, with a weak D call TRBD1 (6 bases). V was clipped by 4 bases and J by 6 bases, with 16 bases between them. This CDR3 is 16 amino acids long. Looked up from germline, CDR1 is KGHSH and CDR2 is LQKENI. CDR3 protein: CASSLLRDTFNSPLHF. The CDR3 DNA reads TGTGCCAGCTCACTACTCCGGGACACTTTTAATTCACCCCTCCACTTT. The complete variable domain, with remaining parts taken from reference TRBV18 and TRBJ1-6, reads NAGVMQNPRHLVRRRGQEARLRCSPMKGHSHVYWYRQLPEEGLKFMVYLQKENIIDESGMPKERFSAEFPKEGPSILRIQQVVRGDSAAYFCASSLLRDTFNSPLHFGNGTRLTVT.